This passage covers 28 T cell receptor beta chains from one sample sequenced in a study of early T cells in non-severe SARS-CoV-2 infection. Using its own MiXCR run on the 5' RACE reads, TCRdb lists one record per CDR3 protein. The sample has 80,000 to 100,000 distinct CDR3 sequences; about an eighth are singletons. Sequencing used whole blood. The receptors shown here come from an adult who was a healthcare worker with PCR-confirmed SARS-CoV-2 infection or an uninfected control (not recorded which).

This clonotype was counted a few times. The chain has TRBV19 and TRBJ2-7, with D possibly matching TRBD2 (5 bases). V lost 0 bases to trimming and J lost 3 bases, with 12 bases between them. The CDR3 contains 15 residues. Germline V gene sequence: CDR1 LNHDA, CDR2 SQIVND (reference sequence). The CDR3 is CASSIDAGAYYEQYF. CDR3 DNA: TGTGCCAGTAGTATAGACGCGGGCGCCTACTACGAGCAGTACTTC.

This clonotype occurred a few times. The V gene is TRBV29-1, the J gene TRBJ2-1, with unresolved D. CDR3 length: 10 amino acids. The germline V gene has CDR1 SQVTM and CDR2 ANQGSEA. V lost 7 bases and J 3 bases, leaving 4 bases between the germline ends. DNA for the CDR3: TGCAGCGGACACTACAATGAGCAGTTCTTC. Encoded protein: CSGHYNEQFF.

The chain carries TRBV7-8 and TRBJ2-3; D remains ambiguous. CDR1 and CDR2 from the germline V gene are SGHVS and FQNEAQ. The CDR3 is 14 amino acids. V was trimmed by 8 bases and J by 0 bases, leaving 12 bases between them. CDR3 in amino acids: CASEAASSTDTQYF. CDR3 DNA sequence: TGTGCCAGCGAGGCAGCCTCTAGCACAGATACGCAGTATTTT.

The table lists this clonotype with a few counts. This rearrangement joins TRBV29-1 to TRBJ2-7; D is perhaps TRBD1 or TRBD2 (5 bases each). The CDR3 covers 11 residues. V lost 7 bases and J 5 bases, leaving 12 bases between the germline ends. The germline CDR1 and CDR2 sequences are SQVTM and ANQGSEA. The CDR3 DNA is TGCAGCGGCCGGGACGTGGACGAGCAGTACTTC. This codes for CSGRDVDEQYF.

The rearrangement joins TRBV20-1 to TRBJ2-7; 16 nucleotides align to TRBD2. J gave up 6 bases and V 5 bases, and 10 bases lay outside the gene matches. There are 16 residues in the CDR3. CDR1 and CDR2 from the germline V gene are DFQATT and SNEGSKA (reference sequence). CDR3 sequence: CSAYPGLAGGPSEQYF. The CDR3 DNA reads TGCAGTGCTTATCCGGGACTAGCGGGAGGGCCTAGCGAGCAGTACTTC.

The chain employs TRBV4-1 and TRBJ2-3; 11 bases agree with TRBD2. The V segment lost 4 bases and the J segment 2 bases; nucleotides outside the gene matches: 2. The CDR3 is 15 amino acids. Germline V gene lookup returns CDR1 MGHRA and CDR2 YSYEKL. CDR3: CASSPLAGDTDTQYF. CDR3 sequence (DNA): TGCGCCAGCAGCCCACTAGCGGGAGACACAGATACGCAGTATTTT.

This clonotype was recorded at least ten times. The rearrangement joins TRBV7-3 to TRBJ2-1, with 11 nucleotides matching TRBD2. CDR3 size: 15 residues. The V gene end was trimmed by 5 bases and the J gene end by 4 bases; junction bases not matched to a gene: 4. Looked up from germline, CDR1 is SGHTA and CDR2 is FQGTGA. The CDR3: CASSPRTSGYNEQFF. The CDR3 DNA is TGTGCCAGCAGCCCCCGGACTAGCGGGTACAATGAGCAGTTCTTC. The full variable domain, its missing parts supplied by reference TRBV7-3 and TRBJ2-1, is GAGVSQTPSNKVTEKGKYVELRCDPISGHTALYWYRQSLGQGPEFLIYFQGTGAADDSGLPNDRFFAVRPEGSVSTLKIQRTERGDSAVYLCASSPRTSGYNEQFFGPGTRLTVL.

This clonotype was observed a few times. V usage is TRBV11-3 and J usage is TRBJ2-2; 8 bases map to TRBD2. CDR1 is SGHNT and CDR2 is YENEEA in the germline V gene. Germline trimming cut 3 bases from V and 0 bases from J; bases unmatched to any gene: 12. This CDR3 is 19 amino acids long. In nucleotides, the CDR3 is TGTGCCAGCAGCTTGGGGGCCGGTAACGGGAGGGCGAACACCGGGGAGCTGTTTTTT. Protein product: CASSLGAGNGRANTGELFF.

This clonotype turned up a few times. The rearrangement links TRBV29-1 to TRBJ2-5, with a possible D match to TRBD1 (5 bases). The CDR3 is 13 amino acids. Trimming left V 1 base short and J 0 bases short, with 6 bases between. Germline V lookup: CDR1 SQVTM, CDR2 ANQGSEA. CDR3 loop: CSVEARDQETQYF. Written as DNA, the CDR3 is TGCAGCGTTGAAGCCAGGGACCAAGAGACCCAGTACTTC. Based on the CDR3 plus reference TRBV29-1 and TRBJ2-5, the full variable domain is SAVISQKPSRDICQRGTSLTIQCQVDSQVTMMFWYRQQPGQSLTLIATANQGSEATYESGFVIDKFPISRPNLTFSTLTVSNMSPEDSSIYLCSVEARDQETQYFGPGTRLLVL.

This clonotype showed up many times. The rearrangement joins TRBV18 to TRBJ1-4, with TRBD1 as a possible D gene (5 bases). CDR3 length: 14 amino acids. Looked up from germline, CDR1 is KGHSH and CDR2 is LQKENI. V lost 6 bases and J lost 7, with 15 bases in between. The CDR3 DNA sequence: TGTGCCAGCTCCCCCGGGGCCAAAGGTGAAAAACTGTTTTTT. Translating it yields CASSPGAKGEKLFF.

The V call is TRBV4-1, the J call TRBJ2-1; 9 bases are a match to TRBD2. CDR1 is MGHRA and CDR2 is YSYEKL in the germline V gene. V lost 0 bases to trimming and J lost 3 bases; unmatched junction nucleotides: 9. The CDR3 has 18 residues. CDR3 amino acids: CASSQDGLAGDFYNEQFF. The CDR3 DNA follows: TGCGCCAGCAGCCAAGACGGCTTAGCGGGAGACTTCTACAATGAGCAGTTCTTC.

The chain couples TRBV6-5 to TRBJ2-7, with 10 bases aligning to TRBD2. V shed 6 bases and J 2 bases; nucleotides not matched to a gene: 4. Germline values: CDR1 MNHEY, CDR2 SVGAGI. The CDR3 sequence is 14 residues long. CDR3 nucleotides: TGTGCCAGCAGGCTACTAGCGGGGCCCTACGAGCAGTACTTC. Its protein product is CASRLLAGPYEQYF.

The table lists this clonotype with many counts. The chain recombines TRBV18 with TRBJ2-7, with TRBD2 matching 8 bases. Germline CDR1 is KGHSH and CDR2 is LQKENI. Unmatched junction bases numbered 7, after V lost 0 bases and J lost 6 bases. CDR3 size: 15 residues. The CDR3 sequence: CASSPPLGRAGEQYF. The CDR3 DNA follows: TGTGCCAGCTCACCACCCCTCGGGAGGGCCGGCGAGCAGTACTTC.

Only a few counts were recorded for this clonotype. This sequence joins TRBV5-6 and TRBJ1-1; no reliable D call. V lost 10 bases to trimming and J lost 1 base, with 11 bases between them. Per the germline V gene, CDR1 is SGHDT and CDR2 is YYEEEE. The CDR3 loop spans 12 amino acids. CDR3 sequence reads: CAAGGPNTEAFF. The CDR3 bases are TGTGCCGCAGGAGGGCCGAACACTGAAGCTTTCTTT.

This clonotype appeared a few times. This chain links TRBV7-6 with TRBJ2-7, with 8 bases that match TRBD2. The CDR3 is made up of 15 amino acids. The V and J ends lost 6 bases and 6 bases, in that order; junction bases with no gene match: 13. Germline-derived CDR1 and CDR2 are SGHVS and FNYEAQ. The CDR3 bases are TGTGCCAGCAGTCCCTCGGCCGGGAGGGCCGCCGAGCAGTACTTC. This translates into CASSPSAGRAAEQYF.

The V gene is TRBV2, the J gene TRBJ1-2; 7 nucleotides agree with TRBD1. Trimming took 5 bases from V and 6 from J; bases not matched to a gene: 9. Germline-derived CDR1 and CDR2 are SNHLY and FYNNEI. The CDR3 has 14 amino acids. Written as DNA, the CDR3 is TGTGCCAGCAGTAGAGTTACAGGGGTTGATGGCTACACCTTC. It translates to CASSRVTGVDGYTF.

J is TRBJ1-2 and V is TRBV4-1; unclear D gene. The CDR3 has 14 residues. CDR1 and CDR2 (germline): MGHRA, YSYEKL. V was trimmed by 0 bases and J by 4 bases, leaving 9 bases between them. The CDR3 loop reads CASSQDRRSYGYTF. The CDR3 DNA follows: TGCGCCAGCAGCCAAGATCGCAGAAGCTATGGCTACACCTTC.

This clonotype was observed a few times. V usage is TRBV2 and J usage is TRBJ1-5; 8 bases agree with TRBD1. The CDR3 has 14 residues. V trimming: 4 bases; J trimming: 6 bases; junction bases outside the gene matches: 5. Germline V gene sequence: CDR1 SNHLY, CDR2 FYNNEI. The DNA for the CDR3 is TGTGCCAGCAGTGGACAGGGGCTTCGTCAGCCCCAGCATTTT. Amino acid sequence: CASSGQGLRQPQHF.

The gene calls are TRBV27 and TRBJ2-1; a weak D match, TRBD2 (6 bases). Germline-derived CDR1 and CDR2 are MNHEY and SMNVEV (reference sequence). V gave up 5 bases and J gave up 3 bases, with 17 bases separating them. The CDR3 spans 16 residues. Here the CDR3 reads CASSAGLTSVYNEQFF. The CDR3 bases are TGTGCCAGCAGTGCGGGTCTGACTAGTGTCTACAATGAGCAGTTCTTC.

This clonotype was seen only a few times. The gene calls are TRBV27 and TRBJ2-1; D uncertain. The germline gives CDR1 MNHEY, CDR2 SMNVEV (reference sequence). The CDR3 length is 14 residues. The CDR3 bases are TGTGCTACCGAAGGGCCGAGCTCCTACAATGAGCAGTTCTTC. This translates into CATEGPSSYNEQFF.

This clonotype came up a few times. The chain's CDR3 is CASSLADRDSYTF. CDR3 DNA sequence: TGTGCCAGCAGCTTGGCCGACAGGGATAGCTACACCTTC. This chain joins TRBV5-5 and TRBJ1-2; TRBD1 agrees at 7 bases. J lost 9 bases, V lost 0 bases, and 5 bases had no gene match. Germline V lookup: CDR1 SGHKS, CDR2 YYEKEE (reference sequence). This CDR3 is built from 13 residues. Full variable domain (missing parts from reference TRBV5-5 and TRBJ1-2): DAGVTQSPTHLIKTRGQQVTLRCSPISGHKSVSWYQQVLGQGPQFIFQYYEKEERGRGNFPDRFSARQFPNYSSELNVNALLLGDSALYLCASSLADRDSYTFGSGTRLTVV.

The sample holds a few counts of this clonotype. The V gene is TRBV18, the J gene TRBJ2-6; 7 bases fit TRBD1. The germline gives CDR1 KGHSH, CDR2 LQKENI. The CDR3 covers 15 residues. J lost 2 bases, V lost 9 bases, and 7 bases had no gene match. CDR3 coding DNA: TGTGCCAGTTTTGAAGGGGGCACTGGGGCCAACGTCCTGACTTTC. Protein sequence: CASFEGGTGANVLTF. The full variable domain, in which reference TRBV18 and TRBJ2-6 provide the parts outside the CDR3, is NAGVMQNPRHLVRRRGQEARLRCSPMKGHSHVYWYRQLPEEGLKFMVYLQKENIIDESGMPKERFSAEFPKEGPSILRIQQVVRGDSAAYFCASFEGGTGANVLTFGAGSRLTVL.

This chain uses TRBV29-1 with TRBJ2-1; 10 nucleotides align to TRBD1. V lost 1 base, J lost 3 bases, and 0 bases stayed unmatched. The CDR3 extends over 14 amino acids. CDR1 and CDR2 (germline): SQVTM, ANQGSEA. Written as DNA, the CDR3 is TGCAGCGTTGAAGGGACAGGGGGCTACAATGAGCAGTTCTTC. It codes for CSVEGTGGYNEQFF.

V usage is TRBV11-1 and J usage is TRBJ2-5, with a possible D match to TRBD2 (5 bases). This CDR3 contains 16 residues. V lost 1 base and J lost 1, with 13 bases in between. CDR1 and CDR2 (germline): SGHAT, FQDESV (reference sequence). The CDR3 DNA is TGTGCCAGCAGCTTAGAGGGTCCGGGAACCCAAGAGACCCAGTACTTC. Translating gives CASSLEGPGTQETQYF.

The rearrangement uses TRBV28 and TRBJ1-4; 9 bases are a match to TRBD1. Per the germline V gene, CDR1 is MDHEN and CDR2 is SYDVKM. The length of the CDR3 is 14 residues. The V gene end was trimmed by 7 bases and the J gene end by 8 bases; junction bases not matched to a gene: 8. The CDR3 sequence is CASTPTGGREKLFF. In DNA form, the CDR3 reads TGTGCCAGCACTCCCACAGGGGGCCGCGAAAAACTGTTTTTT.

This clonotype was found many times. V usage is TRBV6-5 and J usage is TRBJ1-3; no reliable D call. Trimming pared 2 bases from V and 0 bases from J, leaving 5 bases between. This CDR3 region has 14 residues. Germline V lookup: CDR1 MNHEY, CDR2 SVGAGI. CDR3 DNA sequence: TGTGCCAGCAGTTACGGGGACTCTGGAAACACCATATATTTT. It is translated as CASSYGDSGNTIYF.

This clonotype was picked up a small number of times. V usage is TRBV18 and J usage is TRBJ1-5; D remains ambiguous. In germline, CDR1 is KGHSH, CDR2 LQKENI. Between the trimmed V and J ends, which lost 5 bases and 2 bases, there was a span of 10 bases. The CDR3 totals 14 residues. The CDR3 region has the DNA TGTGCCAGCTCAGAAGGATATGGCAATCAGCCCCAGCATTTT. Translation: CASSEGYGNQPQHF.

This clonotype came up a few times. The V and J genes are TRBV2 and TRBJ2-7; D gene unclear. CDR3 length: 11 residues. CDR1 and CDR2 (germline): SNHLY, FYNNEI. The V gene lost 8 bases and the J gene lost 3 bases, with 8 bases spanning the gap. The CDR3: CASLIYYEQYF. The CDR3 region has the DNA TGTGCCAGCTTAATCTACTACGAGCAGTACTTC.